The sequence of this T cell receptor beta chain was determined in a study of identical twins. Germline CDR1 is ENHRY and CDR2 is SYGVKD. J lost 5 bases, V lost 4 bases, and 13 bases had no gene match. The CDR3 loop spans 16 amino acids. TCRdb fed the 5' RACE reads into MiXCR, producing one record per CDR3 protein. The repertoire holds 500,000 to 600,000 distinct CDR3 sequences, with less than 25% as singletons. Remarks on this clonotype: Its antigen is currently unknown.

Findings and limits, study-wide: Conclusions leaned on cross-sectional statistical analysis and did not track the same donors over time.

The data were also submitted as part of a second study, on T cells expressing NK-cell markers. In that study: Seven HCMV-seropositive donors and one seronegative donor made up the eight sequenced donors.

The V gene is TRBV10-3, the J gene TRBJ2-7; 8 bases fit TRBD1. Specimen: CD4+ T cells sorted from blood. The clonotype originates from a woman between 18 and 29 years old in good health. In DNA form, the CDR3 reads TGTGCCATCAGTGGACGTTTCGGACAGGGACTTAACGAGCAGTACTTC. This encodes CAISGRFGQGLNEQYF.